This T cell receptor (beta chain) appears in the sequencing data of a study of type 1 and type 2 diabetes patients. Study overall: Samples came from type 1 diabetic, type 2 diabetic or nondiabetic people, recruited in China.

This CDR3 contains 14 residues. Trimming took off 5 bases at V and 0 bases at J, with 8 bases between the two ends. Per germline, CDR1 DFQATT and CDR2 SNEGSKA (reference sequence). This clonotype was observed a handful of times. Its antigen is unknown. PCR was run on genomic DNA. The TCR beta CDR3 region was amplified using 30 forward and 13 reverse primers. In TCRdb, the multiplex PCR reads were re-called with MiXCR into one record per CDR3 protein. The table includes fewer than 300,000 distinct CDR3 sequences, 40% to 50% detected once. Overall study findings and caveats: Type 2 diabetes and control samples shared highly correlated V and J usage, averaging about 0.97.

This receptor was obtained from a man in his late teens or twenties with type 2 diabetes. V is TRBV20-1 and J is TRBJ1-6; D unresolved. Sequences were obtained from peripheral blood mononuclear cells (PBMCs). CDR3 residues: CSAGESSYNSPLHF. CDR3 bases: TGCAGTGCTGGGGAAAGCTCCTATAATTCACCCCTCCACTTT.